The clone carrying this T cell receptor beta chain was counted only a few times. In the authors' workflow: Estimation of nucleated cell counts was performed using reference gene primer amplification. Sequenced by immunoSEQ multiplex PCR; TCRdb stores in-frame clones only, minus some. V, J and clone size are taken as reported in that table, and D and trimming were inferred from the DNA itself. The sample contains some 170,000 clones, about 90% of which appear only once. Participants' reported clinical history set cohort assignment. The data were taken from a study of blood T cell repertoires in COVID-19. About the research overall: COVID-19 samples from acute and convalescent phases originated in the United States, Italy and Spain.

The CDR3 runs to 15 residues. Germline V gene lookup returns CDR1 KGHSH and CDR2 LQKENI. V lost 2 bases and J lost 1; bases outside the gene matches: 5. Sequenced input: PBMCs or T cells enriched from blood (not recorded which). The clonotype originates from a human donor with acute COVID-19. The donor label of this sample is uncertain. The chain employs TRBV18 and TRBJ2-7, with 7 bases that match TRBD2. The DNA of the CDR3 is TGTGCCAGCTCACCAGGACTAGACCAATCCTACGAGCAGTACTTC. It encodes CASSPGLDQSYEQYF.